This T cell receptor beta chain was sequenced for a study of CD8 T cells in Susac syndrome. The germline V gene has CDR1 SEHNR and CDR2 FQNEAQ (reference sequence). Trimming stripped 1 base from V and 0 bases from J, with 12 bases between. The CDR3 length is 16 residues. RNA, at 0.5 to 1 ug, was reverse transcribed with random hexamers. A single record per CDR3 protein comes from TCRdb applying MiXCR to the immunoSEQ multiplex PCR reads. The repertoire holds some 150,000 distinct CDR3 sequences, with approximately 93% as singletons. This receptor was taken from a human donor in good health. The specimen sequenced was CD8+ T cells from PBMCs. V and J are TRBV7-9 and TRBJ1-1; D is perhaps TRBD1 (5 bases). Here the CDR3 DNA reads TGTGCCAGCAGCTTAGATGCAGGGTTCATGAACACTGAAGCTTTCTTT. Amino acids: CASSLDAGFMNTEAFF.